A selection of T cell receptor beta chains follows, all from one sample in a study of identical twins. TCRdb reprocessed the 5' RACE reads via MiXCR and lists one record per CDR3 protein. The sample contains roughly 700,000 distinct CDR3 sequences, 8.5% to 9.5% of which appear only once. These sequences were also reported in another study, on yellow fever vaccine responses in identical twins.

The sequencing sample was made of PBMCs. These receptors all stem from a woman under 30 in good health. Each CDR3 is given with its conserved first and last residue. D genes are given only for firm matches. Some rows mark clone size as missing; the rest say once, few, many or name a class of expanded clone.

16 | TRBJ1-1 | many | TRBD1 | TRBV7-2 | TGTGCCAGCAGCTACCGGGACAGGGTAATAAACACTGAAGCTTTCTTT | CASSYRDRVINTEAFF
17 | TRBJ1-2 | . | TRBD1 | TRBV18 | TGTGCCAGCTCACCATTGGACAGGGGGACCGCTAACTATGGCTACACCTTC | CASSPLDRGTANYGYTF
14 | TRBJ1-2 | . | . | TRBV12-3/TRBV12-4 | TGTGCCAGCAGTCCCCACCCTGGAGACTATGGCTACACCTTC | CASSPHPGDYGYTF
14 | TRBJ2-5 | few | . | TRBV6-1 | TGTGCCAGCAGGAGTCTTAGCGGAGGGGAGACCCAGTACTTC | CASRSLSGGETQYF
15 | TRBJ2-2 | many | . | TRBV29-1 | TGCAGCGTTGTTTATGAGGGGATTAACACCGGGGAGCTGTTTTTT | CSVVYEGINTGELFF
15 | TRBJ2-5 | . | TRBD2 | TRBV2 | TGTGCCAGCAGGGAGGGACTAGCGGGGCAAGAGACCCAGTACTTC | CASREGLAGQETQYF
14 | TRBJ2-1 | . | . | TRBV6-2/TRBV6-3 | TGTGCCAGCAGTGTATTAGCCTCCTACAATGAGCAGTTCTTC | CASSVLASYNEQFF
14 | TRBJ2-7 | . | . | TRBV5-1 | TGCGCCAGCAGCGGTGGGACTGCTTCCTACGAGCAGTACTTC | CASSGGTASYEQYF
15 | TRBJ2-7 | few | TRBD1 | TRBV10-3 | TGTGCCATCAGTTTAGACAGGGGGCACCCCTACGAGCAGTACTTC | CAISLDRGHPYEQYF
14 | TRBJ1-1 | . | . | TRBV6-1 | TGTGCCAGCAGAGAACAGGGAATTTACACTGAAGCTTTCTTT | CASREQGIYTEAFF
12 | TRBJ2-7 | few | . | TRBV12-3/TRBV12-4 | . | CASSPSFGYGTF
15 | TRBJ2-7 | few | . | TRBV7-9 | TGTGCCAGCAGCTTCCTAGACACCCCGGGCTACGAGCAGTACTTC | CASSFLDTPGYEQYF
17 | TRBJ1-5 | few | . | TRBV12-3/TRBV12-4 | TGTGCCAGCAGTTTAGAAGGCTGGGAAAATAGCAATCAGCCCCAGCATTTT | CASSLEGWENSNQPQHF
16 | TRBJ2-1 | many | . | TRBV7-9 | TGTGCCAGCAGCTCCTTTCAGGGGCGCTCCTACAATGAGCAGTTCTTC | CASSSFQGRSYNEQFF
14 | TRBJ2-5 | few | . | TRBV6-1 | TGTGCCAGCAGGAGGGACACCTACCAAGAGACCCAGTACTTC | CASRRDTYQETQYF
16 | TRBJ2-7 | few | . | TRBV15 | TGTGCCACCAGCAGAGTTGGAATAGCGACTCCCTACGAGCAGTACTTC | CATSRVGIATPYEQYF
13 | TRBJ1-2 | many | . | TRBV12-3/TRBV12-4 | TGTGCCAGCAGTTTGAAGGAAAACTATGGCTACACCTTC | CASSLKENYGYTF